This entry concerns a single T cell receptor beta chain. The assay was immunoSEQ multiplex PCR, and TCRdb's table has in-frame clones only and misses some. Altogether around 550,000 clones are present, 90% to 96% being singletons, with the ten largest covering about 0.064%. Donors, healthy HIV-negative adults, lacked recent acute infections or vaccinations. Each sample came from a Caucasian adult donor living in Nashville, Tennessee. Splitting of CD4+ cells produced CD45RA+ naive and CD45RA-negative memory subsets. This record comes from a study of shared clonotypes between healthy human individuals. This CDR3 is 14 amino acids long. J gave up 5 bases and V 4 bases, and 7 bases lay outside the gene matches. The germline V gene encodes CDR1 SGHRS and CDR2 YFSETQ.

Sequenced input: naive CD4+ T cells sorted from blood. Stated subset: CD45RA+ positively selected. The chain carries TRBV5-1 and TRBJ2-7; 9 bases map to TRBD1. This receptor was identified in a woman in her thirties in good health. This chain's CDR3 is CASSKGTGLHEQYF. CDR3 nucleotides: TGCGCCAGCAGCAAAGGGACAGGGTTGCACGAGCAGTACTTC.